Described below is a single TCR beta chain sequence and its context. This CDR3 is also generated by other DNA sequences in the sample. The authors reverse transcribed all of the isolated RNA, so sequencing captured expressed TCRB transcripts. The method was immunoSEQ multiplex PCR; TCRdb's version includes in-frame clones alone and lacks a portion of them. The sample has a few hundred thousand clones; over 12% are singletons. This specimen comes from a study of beta chain features in type 1 diabetes. Germline V gene lookup returns CDR1 MDHEN and CDR2 SYDVKM. This CDR3 has 13 amino acids. V dropped 5 bases and J dropped 5; count of bases not matched to a gene: 5.

Sequenced sample: naive CD4+ T cells from blood. This clonotype originated in a young woman in good health. The chain recombines TRBV28 with TRBJ1-1; 7 bases are shared with TRBD1. The CDR3, as DNA: TGTGCCAGCAGTCTCGACAGGGTGACTGAAGCTTTCTTT. Translating it yields CASSLDRVTEAFF.